This TCR beta chain originates from a study of high-grade serous ovarian cancer treatment subgroups listed by TCRdb under 2021. Looking at the study overall: Sequencing yielded a mean of about 13,000 reads and under 7,500 unique TCR beta rearrangements per sample. The study profiled TCR beta repertoires in high-grade serous ovarian cancer patients grouped by complete gross resection or neoadjuvant chemotherapy response under a laparoscopic triage algorithm. Of the 30 or so patients in the cohort, around ten had no residual disease after primary surgery (R0), around ten were excellent NACT responders, and around ten were poor NACT responders. Each patient contributed one primary tumor and two metastatic tumor samples, giving approximately 91 samples in total. Overall study results and their limits: TCR clonal relatedness was found to be positively correlated with neoantigen level and, by trend, with copy number variation and mutation load derived from whole-genome sequencing. Repertoire similarity between tumors of the same patient ranged about 0.095 to 0.8, whereas almost no similarity was seen between different patients. Spatial information was not captured by bulk tumor TCR sequencing, so insight into HGSC tumor complexity and diversity was limited. TCR repertoire analyses were focused on CDR3, and CDR1 and CDR2 were not analyzed.

The 100 or so tumor samples underwent high-throughput TCR profiling using ImmunoSEQ. The original pipeline was this. To measure repertoire diversity, the metrics used were richness (unique productive sequences), clonality, evenness and relatedness, and the Bhattacharyya coefficient was used to assess similarity between samples. A sensitivity analysis excluded TCRs with fewer than two reads and gave consistent conclusions. What TCRdb holds here is the immuneACCESS table cut down to in-frame rearrangements. Part of the clones is not present; checked against another copy, under half of the missing clones reflect an unresolved V gene, and the others are unexplained. That table supplies the V and J calls and clone size; D and trimming were determined from the DNA. The sample includes about 18,000 clones, with around 79% observed a single time. The top ten hold about 6% of the sample. The tumor samples were collected prior to definitive surgery or chemotherapy. The MD Anderson Biospecimen Extraction Resource handled genomic DNA extraction, while the MD Anderson Cancer Genomics Laboratory carried out the TCR sequencing.

V has 3 bases trimmed and J has 3 bases trimmed; junction bases matching no gene number 4. The CDR3, from cysteine to phenylalanine, totals 15 residues. Here the CDR3 DNA is all that survives: 45 bases in frame from base 1. CDR1 MDHEN and CDR2 SYDVKM were looked up in the germline V gene. Comment on this clone: Its antigen has not been determined. Qualities for individual bases were not recorded, and no much larger clone is one base off.

The receptor was isolated from a human donor with high-grade serous ovarian cancer. Here the chain combines TRBV28 and TRBJ2-3; 9 junctional bases match TRBD2. Sequencing used tumor tissue. The DNA sequence is as follows: TGTGCCAGCAGTTTTAATAGCGGGAGAACAGATACGCAGTATTTT. Translated, this is CASSFNSGRTDTQYF.